The 30 T cell receptor beta chains listed next were all sequenced from one sample in a study of cytomegalovirus exposure and HLA in healthy donors. Both 60 Vbeta primers and 13 Jbeta primers went into the PCR. The method was immunoSEQ multiplex PCR; TCRdb's version includes in-frame clones alone and lacks a portion of them. The table shows 150,000 to 200,000 clones, with roughly 80% occurring only once. Sequenced input: PBMCs. The source is a young man in good health and CMV-seropositive.

The rearrangement links TRBV6-5 to TRBJ2-2; TRBD2 might be the D (5 bases). Trimming took 5 bases from V and 4 from J, leaving 8 bases between them. Germline V lookup: CDR1 MNHEY, CDR2 SVGAGI. This CDR3 has 13 residues. CDR3 protein: CASSIAGTGELFF. DNA for the CDR3: TGTGCCAGCAGTATCGCGGGCACCGGGGAGCTGTTTTTT.

The CDR3 loop is CASGLVIAGDTYEQYF. The CDR3 DNA reads TGTGCTAGTGGTTTGGTAATAGCGGGGGACACCTACGAGCAGTACTTC. The genes are TRBV12-5 and TRBJ2-7, with 9 nucleotides matching TRBD2. V gave up 0 bases and J gave up 2 bases; unmatched junction bases: 5. From germline, CDR1 is LGHNT and CDR2 FRNRAP. This CDR3 contains 16 residues.

This clone was seen a handful of times. The V and J genes are TRBV6-5 and TRBJ2-6; TRBD1 agrees at 7 bases. Germline trimming cut 4 bases from V and 8 bases from J; bases unmatched to any gene: 5. CDR1 and CDR2 from the germline V gene are MNHEY and SVGAGI. CDR3 length equals 14 residues. CDR3 nucleotide sequence: TGTGCCAGCAGTTCCATGGGACAGACCAACGTCCTGACTTTC. Translated, it gives CASSSMGQTNVLTF.

This clone was seen a few times. The chain is built from TRBV5-4 and TRBJ2-5, with D uncertain. This CDR3 region has 13 residues. V lost 4 bases, J lost 1 base, and 8 bases lay in between. From germline, CDR1 is SGHNT and CDR2 YYREEE (reference sequence). The CDR3 loop reads CASSASFQETQYF. In DNA form, the CDR3 reads TGTGCCAGCAGCGCGAGTTTCCAAGAGACCCAGTACTTC.

The rearrangement links TRBV7-2 to TRBJ2-7; 8 bases fit TRBD1. CDR1 is SGHTA, CDR2 FQGNSA, per germline. The CDR3 spans 12 residues. Losses at the gene ends were 3 bases for V and 9 bases for J; bases not matched to a gene: 4. The DNA of the CDR3 is TGTGCCAGCAGCTTTACAGGGGGAGGGCAGTACTTC. Its translation: CASSFTGGGQYF.

The V gene is TRBV27, the J gene TRBJ2-3; 8 bases are shared with TRBD2. V was clipped by 4 bases and J by 4 bases; unmatched bases: 13. This CDR3 region has 17 residues. The germline V gene has CDR1 MNHEY and CDR2 SMNVEV (reference sequence). The CDR3 DNA follows: TGTGCCAGCAGTTACTTACCGGGACTAGTGGTGGCAGATACGCAGTATTTT. It is translated as CASSYLPGLVVADTQYF.

DNA for the CDR3: TGTGCCAGCAGTCCCTATAGCGGGGGATTCTACGAGCAGTACTTC. Translation: CASSPYSGGFYEQYF. The J gene is TRBJ2-7, the V gene TRBV6-5, with 9 bases lining up with TRBD2. The V segment lost 5 bases and the J segment 3 bases; nucleotides outside the gene matches: 8. Germline values: CDR1 MNHEY, CDR2 SVGAGI. This CDR3 is built from 15 residues.

This rearrangement joins TRBV5-6 to TRBJ2-3; perhaps TRBD1 as D (5 bases). The germline V gene has CDR1 SGHDT and CDR2 YYEEEE. This CDR3 comprises 16 residues. The germline V and J ends were trimmed by 4 bases and 6 bases, with 21 bases remaining between them. The CDR3, as DNA: TGTGCCAGCAGCCCGCGGACAAGGATCGGTGCGGATACGCAGTATTTT. Translation gives CASSPRTRIGADTQYF.

The chain employs TRBV19 and TRBJ2-7, with TRBD2 as a possible D gene (6 bases). The ends were cut back, 5 bases at V and 6 bases at J, with 14 bases in the middle. This CDR3 is 13 amino acids long. CDR1 LNHDA and CDR2 SQIVND come from the germline V gene (reference sequence). CDR3 region: CASSPTWRVEQYF. Written as DNA, the CDR3 is TGTGCCAGTAGTCCAACCTGGAGGGTCGAGCAGTACTTC.

The chain uses TRBV28 and TRBJ2-4; 9 bases match TRBD1. V shed 6 bases and J 1 base; nucleotides not matched to a gene: 7. From germline, CDR1 is MDHEN and CDR2 SYDVKM. This CDR3 comprises 16 residues. The CDR3 is CASSHDRGVAKNIQYF. CDR3 in DNA: TGTGCCAGCAGCCATGACAGGGGGGTTGCCAAAAACATTCAGTACTTC.

The chain uses TRBV20-1 and TRBJ2-7, with 7 bases aligning to TRBD2. V shed 7 bases and J 1 base; nucleotides not matched to a gene: 1. The CDR3 sequence is 11 residues long. Germline CDR1 is DFQATT and CDR2 is SNEGSKA (reference sequence). The CDR3 spells CSGGGSYEQYF. In DNA form, the CDR3 reads TGCAGTGGGGGGGGGTCCTACGAGCAGTACTTC.

This clone was observed a single time. The genes are TRBV19 and TRBJ1-2, with TRBD1 as a possible D gene (5 bases). The CDR3 is 13 residues long. V was clipped by 7 bases and J by 6 bases, with 15 bases between them. Germline V CDR1 and CDR2: LNHDA, SQIVND (reference sequence). CDR3 residues: CASTTMEGNGYTF. CDR3 in DNA: TGTGCCAGTACCACCATGGAGGGGAATGGCTACACCTTC.

The V and J genes are TRBV10-1 and TRBJ2-1; 8 positions agree with TRBD2. The germline gives CDR1 WNHNN, CDR2 SYGVQD (reference sequence). The length of the CDR3 is 14 residues. The V gene end was trimmed by 3 bases and the J gene end by 5 bases; junction bases not matched to a gene: 3. Here the CDR3 DNA reads TGCGCCAGCAGTGATGGGACTAGGGACAATGAGCAGTTCTTC. Amino acids: CASSDGTRDNEQFF.

The V call is TRBV30, the J call TRBJ2-3, with 9 positions matching TRBD2. Losses at the gene ends were 5 bases for V and 4 bases for J; bases not matched to a gene: 13. From germline, CDR1 is GTSNPN and CDR2 SVGIG (reference sequence). This CDR3 has 16 amino acids. The CDR3 spells CAWGDALAGVADTQYF. The CDR3 DNA reads TGTGCCTGGGGAGATGCGTTAGCGGGAGTCGCAGATACGCAGTATTTT.

The genes are TRBV30 and TRBJ2-1, with D perhaps matching TRBD2 (6 bases). The CDR3 has 13 residues. Germline-derived CDR1 and CDR2 are GTSNPN and SVGIG (reference sequence). V was shortened by 1 base and J by 7 bases, with 11 bases between the two germline ends. Here the CDR3 reads CAWSGGTWNEQFF. The CDR3, as DNA: TGTGCCTGGAGTGGCGGGACTTGGAATGAGCAGTTCTTC.

This clone was seen only once. The J gene is TRBJ2-1, the V gene TRBV7-2; 10 bases map to TRBD2. The V segment lost 3 bases and the J segment 2 bases; nucleotides outside the gene matches: 7. Germline V CDR1 and CDR2: SGHTA, FQGNSA. This CDR3 region has 17 residues. CDR3 loop: CASSFITLAGAYNEQFF. The CDR3 nucleotides are TGTGCCAGCAGCTTTATAACTCTAGCGGGAGCCTACAATGAGCAGTTCTTC.

This clone has only one observation. The DNA for the CDR3 is TGTGCCACCAGCAGATCCATGGACAGAACCTCTAACTATGGCTACACCTTC. It yields the protein CATSRSMDRTSNYGYTF. J is TRBJ1-2 and V is TRBV15; D possibly corresponds to TRBD1 (6 bases). This CDR3 has 17 amino acids. From germline, CDR1 is LNHNV and CDR2 YYDKDF (reference sequence). Trimming removed 2 bases from V and 0 bases from J, with 16 bases in between.

V gene TRBV28 combines with J gene TRBJ1-1, with TRBD1 identical over 8 bases. CDR1 is MDHEN and CDR2 is SYDVKM in the germline V gene. The length of the CDR3 is 16 residues. V trimming: 3 bases; J trimming: 0 bases; junction bases outside the gene matches: 6. This chain's CDR3 is CASSFPLRGLNTEAFF. The CDR3 nucleotides read TGTGCCAGCAGTTTTCCTCTCAGGGGGCTGAACACTGAAGCTTTCTTT.

This chain connects TRBV5-1 to TRBJ2-6; TRBD2 matches 7 bases. From germline, CDR1 is SGHRS and CDR2 YFSETQ. V was clipped by 6 bases and J by 1 base; unmatched bases: 4. The CDR3 covers 15 residues. CDR3 DNA: TGCGCCAGCACCCCGGGAGGATCTGGGGCCAACGTCCTGACTTTC. As protein: CASTPGGSGANVLTF.

A remark on this clone: Other DNA sequences from this sample encode an identical CDR3 as well. The rearrangement links TRBV5-1 to TRBJ2-7, with 10 bases matching TRBD1. The CDR3 totals 15 residues. V lost 0 bases, J lost 4 bases, and 4 bases stayed unmatched. Germline CDR1 reads SGHRS; CDR2 reads YFSETQ. CDR3: CASSLEGTGAYEQYF. The CDR3 coding sequence is TGCGCCAGCAGCTTGGAAGGGACAGGGGCGTACGAGCAGTACTTC.

V and J are TRBV11-2 and TRBJ2-5, with D possibly being TRBD1 (6 bases). The CDR3 consists of 16 residues. Germline lookup yields CDR1 SGHAT and CDR2 FQNNGV. The ends were cut back, 2 bases at V and 8 bases at J, with 21 bases in the middle. The CDR3 nucleotides are TGTGCCAGCAGCTTATCTTTCCGGGGAACAGGGAAAACCCAGTACTTC. It encodes CASSLSFRGTGKTQYF.

This CDR3 is CASSQASTDTQYF. The DNA for the CDR3 is TGTGCCAGCAGTCAGGCCAGCACAGATACGCAGTATTTT. The V call is TRBV6-5, the J call TRBJ2-3; D gene unclear. V lost 5 bases and J lost 0, with 6 bases in between. The CDR3 runs 13 residues. CDR1 is MNHEY and CDR2 is SVGAGI in the germline V gene.

V gene TRBV10-3 combines with J gene TRBJ1-4; possible D gene TRBD1, 6 bases. This CDR3 contains 13 residues. V was cut by 8 bases and J by 8 bases, with 15 bases left in between. CDR1 is ENHRY and CDR2 is SYGVKD in the germline V gene. The CDR3 protein is CAISRDTKEKLFF. For the CDR3, the DNA is TGTGCCATCTCGAGGGACACAAAGGAAAAACTGTTTTTT.

This chain uses TRBV30 with TRBJ2-1; the match to TRBD2 covers 15 bases. The CDR3 consists of 13 residues. Per the germline V gene, CDR1 is GTSNPN and CDR2 is SVGIG (reference sequence). Germline trimming cut 5 bases from V and 9 bases from J; bases unmatched to any gene: 2. The CDR3 protein is CAWGLAGGSEQFF. The CDR3 DNA sequence: TGTGCCTGGGGACTAGCGGGAGGGAGTGAGCAGTTCTTC.

The CDR3 here is CASSEIGRRDLPRGYEQYF. CDR3 in DNA: TGTGCCAGCAGTGAAATAGGACGGAGGGACTTGCCCAGAGGGTACGAGCAGTACTTC. The chain is built from TRBV6-1 and TRBJ2-5, with a tentative D call TRBD2 (6 bases). The J call may be in error: the DNA end matches TRBJ2-7 better. From germline, CDR1 is MNHNS and CDR2 SASEGT. This CDR3 comprises 19 residues.

The chain carries TRBV19 and TRBJ2-7, with D possibly TRBD2 on 6 matching bases. Trimming removed 3 bases from V and 1 base from J, with 10 bases in between. The CDR3 runs 14 residues. Germline V gene lookup returns CDR1 LNHDA and CDR2 SQIVND (reference sequence). In DNA, the CDR3 is TGTGCCAGTAGTATCTCGGCGGGATCCTACGAGCAGTACTTC. Protein sequence: CASSISAGSYEQYF.

V gene TRBV7-2 combines with J gene TRBJ2-1; 12 bases align to TRBD2. J gave up 6 bases and V 2 bases, and 8 bases lay outside the gene matches. Germline loops: CDR1 SGHTA, CDR2 FQGNSA. The CDR3 has 17 amino acids. The CDR3 sequence is CASSLRSTSGSGNEQFF. CDR3 coding DNA: TGTGCCAGCAGCTTACGATCGACTAGCGGGAGCGGCAATGAGCAGTTCTTC.

This rearrangement joins TRBV6-1 to TRBJ1-1; the D is unclear. CDR1 and CDR2 from the germline V gene are MNHNS and SASEGT. The CDR3 contains 15 residues. The V and J ends lost 0 bases and 7 bases respectively, with 15 bases between them. The CDR3 coding sequence is TGTGCCAGCAGTGAAGCACGGGGAGGGCTTCGTGAAGCTTTCTTT. Translating it yields CASSEARGGLREAFF.

This clone has a handful of counts. The chain joins TRBV5-6 to TRBJ1-4; the D gene is possibly TRBD1 (5 bases). V lost 0 bases, J lost 0 bases, and 9 bases lay in between. The germline gives CDR1 SGHDT, CDR2 YYEEEE. There are 16 residues in the CDR3. CDR3 residues: CASSLGQYPTNEKLFF. CDR3 DNA: TGTGCCAGCAGCTTGGGACAGTACCCAACTAATGAAAAACTGTTTTTT.

The chain recombines TRBV11-3 with TRBJ2-1; 16 bases match TRBD2. CDR1 and CDR2 from the germline V gene are SGHNT and YENEEA. The V segment lost 7 bases and the J segment 1 base; nucleotides outside the gene matches: 7. The CDR3 is 18 amino acids. For the CDR3, the DNA is TGTGCCAGCACCCCGGGACTAGCGGGAGGGCCGTCCTACAATGAGCAGTTCTTC. The encoded protein is CASTPGLAGGPSYNEQFF. The full variable domain, with the rest looked up from reference TRBV11-3 and TRBJ2-1, is EAGVVQSPRYKIIEKKQPVAFWCNPISGHNTLYWYLQNLGQGPELLIRYENEEAVDDSQLPKDRFSAERLKGVDSTLKIQPAELGDSAVYLCASTPGLAGGPSYNEQFFGPGTRLTVL.